This T cell receptor (beta chain) was captured in a study of sequential checkpoint blockade in melanoma. Overall study: Arm A got nivolumab then ipilimumab; arm B the reverse, 1:1. Each arm's sequence ended with maintenance nivolumab.

This CDR3 region has 20 residues. Here immunoSEQ multiplex PCR was the method, and the copy in TCRdb shows in-frame clones only, minus some. The table has about 5,500 clones, roughly 50% seen once. The treatment is: randomized to nivolumab then ipilimumab (arm A) or the reverse (arm B). Patients had received no earlier DNA-damaging chemotherapy. Sorted cells were live CD3+CD8+, lacking CD19 and CD56, from PBMCs. This sequence was found in a human patient with melanoma. Some clones in this sample may be carry-over from other donors' samples. The material was CD8+ T cells sorted from blood (inferred from file names), obtained from a patient given nivolumab and ipilimumab in sequence. The chain carries TRBV1 and TRBJ1-5. TRBV1 has pseudogene status. The DNA for the CDR3 is TGCACCAGCAGCCAAGATGGAACCTGGGGAGGCAAGGATAGCAATCAGCCCCAGCATTTT. Its translation: CTSSQDGTWGGKDSNQPQHF.